This T cell receptor beta chain came from a study of neurological immune-mediated disorders. Study-level points and caveats: There was no clinical or MRI feature that showed an association with the multiple sclerosis repertoire cluster.

Losses at the gene ends were 0 bases for V and 11 bases for J; bases not matched to a gene: 4. This CDR3 has 14 amino acids. Germline lookup yields CDR1 MGHRA and CDR2 YSYEKL. The cDNA was synthesized by means of template-switch 5'RACE, which was carried out with 10-nucleotide random UMIs. TCRdb re-called the 5' RACE reads with MiXCR, one entry per CDR3 protein. Of tens of thousands of distinct CDR3 sequences listed, 4% are singletons. This clonotype has a count of ten or more. The antigen is undetermined. For the sorted libraries, about 970,000 CD4+ or CD8+ T cells were used. The receptor was isolated from a middle-aged woman with multiple sclerosis. The chain is built from TRBV4-1 and TRBJ1-6, with TRBD1 matching 7 bases. Sequenced input: CD4+ T cells from blood. As DNA, the CDR3 is TGCGCCAGCAGCCAAGATCTACAGGGGACACCCCTCCACTTT. Its protein is CASSQDLQGTPLHF.